These T cell receptor beta chains were read from a single sample in a study of shared clonotypes between healthy human individuals. The assay was immunoSEQ multiplex PCR, and TCRdb's table has in-frame clones only and misses some. The sample includes millions of clones, 85% to 95% of them seen just once. The source material was naive CD8+ T cells from PBMCs. These receptors were collected from a man aged 18 to 30 in good health. Some clones in this sample may be carry-over from other donors' samples. The CDR3 runs from the conserved cysteine through the conserved F or W. The D gene is left open where the match is weak. Not all rows give a size; the values are once, few, many and, for expanded clones, a class.

. | TRBJ2-7 | . | TRBV29-1 | TGCAGCGGCGTTGGGGCGTCCCTTCCCATGGAGCAGTACTTC | CSGVGASLPMEQYF
TRBD2 | TRBJ2-2 | . | TRBV25-1 | TGTGCCAGCAGACTAGCGGACACCGGGGAGCTGTTTTTT | CASRLADTGELFF
TRBD1 | TRBJ1-1 | few | TRBV11-2 | TGTGCCAGCAGCTGGGACAGGGCGTTCACTGAAGCTTTCTTT | CASSWDRAFTEAFF
. | TRBJ1-1 | . | TRBV5-6 | TGTGCCAGCAGCTTGGTTGAATATCGGGGGCTGGACACTGAAGCTTTCTTT | CASSLVEYRGLDTEAFF
TRBD1 | TRBJ2-1 | . | TRBV27 | TGTGCCAGCGGGTTTTTATACGGGACAGGGAACAATGAGCAGTTCTTC | CASGFLYGTGNNEQFF
. | TRBJ2-7 | once | TRBV2 | TGTGCCAGCAGTGCCAGCGGTGGCTACGAGCAGTACTTC | CASSASGGYEQYF
. | TRBJ1-1 | . | TRBV5-1 | TGCGCCAGCCGCAACACGGACAGTCCGAACACTGAAGCTTTCTTT | CASRNTDSPNTEAFF
TRBD2 | TRBJ2-5 | . | TRBV19 | TGTGCCAGTAGTAATTCGGGGGGAGAGACCCAGTACTTC | CASSNSGGETQYF
TRBD1 | TRBJ1-2 | . | TRBV13 | TGTGCCAGCAGCCTCACAGGGGGCTATGGCTACACCTTC | CASSLTGGYGYTF
TRBD2 | TRBJ2-3 | . | TRBV27 | TGTGCCAGCAGTTGGGGACTAGCGGGAGTTGCGACAGATACGCAGTATTTT | CASSWGLAGVATDTQYF
. | TRBJ1-2 | . | TRBV7-9 | TGTGCCAGCAGCTTATCAAGGGGGTATGGCTACACCTTC | CASSLSRGYGYTF
TRBD2 | TRBJ2-1 | . | TRBV5-6 | TGTGCCAGCAGCCTGGGGACTAGCGGATGGGCAAATGAGCAGTTCTTC | CASSLGTSGWANEQFF
TRBD1 | TRBJ2-7 | . | TRBV28 | TGTGCCAGCAGTTTACAACCGGGACAGGGGAATTGGTACGAGCAGTACTTC | CASSLQPGQGNWYEQYF
. | TRBJ1-1 | . | TRBV19 | TGTGCCAGTAGTGTCAGGGCGAGTACTGAAGCTTTCTTT | CASSVRASTEAFF
. | TRBJ2-5 | . | TRBV28 | TGTGCCAGCAGTTTTGGGGGCTTAGAGACCCAGTACTTC | CASSFGGLETQYF
. | TRBJ2-1 | . | TRBV28 | TGTGCCAGCAGCCCCGGGACGGATAATGAGCAGTTCTTC | CASSPGTDNEQFF
TRBD2 | TRBJ2-2 | . | TRBV4-2 | TGTGCCAGCAGCCAAGTTGGTCTAGCGGGAAACACCGGGGAGCTGTTTTTT | CASSQVGLAGNTGELFF
TRBD2 | TRBJ2-7 | . | TRBV6-1 | TGTGCCAGCAGTCCCGGACTAGTTGGCTTGTACGAGCAGTACTTC | CASSPGLVGLYEQYF
TRBD2 | TRBJ2-3 | . | TRBV27 | TGTGCCAGCAGTGTCCTCACTAGCGGGGGCACAGATACGCAGTATTTT | CASSVLTSGGTDTQYF
. | TRBJ1-2 | . | TRBV7-2 | TGTGCCAGCAGTACCCTTTCGATCCCGTACTATGGCTACACCTTC | CASSTLSIPYYGYTF
TRBD2 | TRBJ2-5 | . | TRBV6-6 | TGTGCCAGCCAAACCACGGGGGGGTCCTCCCAAGAGACCCAGTACTTC | CASQTTGGSSQETQYF
. | TRBJ2-1 | once | TRBV7-9 | TGTGCCAGCAGCCTCGGTAGCAGGAATGAGCAGTTCTTC | CASSLGSRNEQFF
. | TRBJ1-4 | . | TRBV28 | TGTGCCAGCAGTTTATTCCGGGGCGTCACTAATGAAAAACTGTTTTTT | CASSLFRGVTNEKLFF
. | TRBJ2-6 | . | TRBV5-6 | TGTGCCAGCAGCTTGGTAACCTCTGGGGCCAACGTCCTGACTTTC | CASSLVTSGANVLTF
TRBD2 | TRBJ2-5 | . | TRBV15 | TGTGCCACCGGGACTAGCGGGAGTGTTGACCAAGAGACCCAGTACTTC | CATGTSGSVDQETQYF
. | TRBJ2-1 | . | TRBV7-9 | TGTGCCAGCAGCTCCCCGTCATTAGGGCCATCTGCCAATGAGCAGTTCTTC | CASSSPSLGPSANEQFF
. | TRBJ1-1 | . | TRBV19 | TGTGCCAGTAGTATGAGGGGCGCGGGGACTGAAGCTTTCTTT | CASSMRGAGTEAFF
TRBD1 | TRBJ1-4 | . | TRBV27 | TGTGCCAGCAGACAGGGGGGCGAAAAACTGTTTTTT | CASRQGGEKLFF
TRBD2 | TRBJ2-4 | . | TRBV7-8 | TGTGCCAGCAGCCCCCGGGGAGGGTTTGCCAAAAACATTCAGTACTTC | CASSPRGGFAKNIQYF
. | TRBJ2-7 | . | TRBV19 | TGTGCCAGTTCGAGGACAGCGGTCTACGAGCAGTACTTC | CASSRTAVYEQYF
. | TRBJ1-5 | . | TRBV11-2 | TGTGCCAGCAGCTTACACAGCAATCAGCCCCAGCATTTT | CASSLHSNQPQHF
. | TRBJ2-7 | once | TRBV28 | TGTGCCACCACGCATGGCCAGGGGTTACAGAGCGACGAGCAGTACTTC | CATTHGQGLQSDEQYF
. | TRBJ1-5 | . | TRBV10-3 | TGTGCCATCAGTGAGGGTTACGGCAATCAGCCCCAGCATTTT | CAISEGYGNQPQHF